The 11 T cell receptor beta chains in this list originate from one sample, sequenced in a study of shared clonotypes between healthy human individuals. The assay was immunoSEQ multiplex PCR, and TCRdb's table has in-frame clones only and misses some. The table includes some 2,500,000 clones, 93% detected once. The source material was naive CD4+ T cells from PBMCs. Regarding subset: CD45RA+ positively selected. The receptors here all came from a man aged 18 to 29 in good health. Some clones in this sample may be carry-over from other donors' samples.

The chain has TRBV7-2 and TRBJ1-4; 9 nucleotides agree with TRBD1. Germline CDR1 is SGHTA and CDR2 is FQGNSA. V was clipped by 5 bases and J by 8 bases; unmatched bases: 9. The length of the CDR3 is 15 residues. CDR3 sequence (DNA): TGTGCCAGCAGCCCAGACCGGGACAGGGACGAAAAACTGTTTTTT. This sequence encodes CASSPDRDRDEKLFF.

The genes are TRBV30 and TRBJ1-6; 9 bases agree with TRBD1. The CDR3 totals 17 residues. Trimming removed 8 bases from V and 6 bases from J; junction bases left unmatched: 17. Germline values: CDR1 GTSNPN, CDR2 SVGIG (reference sequence). CDR3 sequence (DNA): TGTGCCCGCCAGGGCCACTCCGGGACAGGGCTTAATTCACCCCTCCACTTT. Protein: CARQGHSGTGLNSPLHF.

The chain employs TRBV18 and TRBJ2-3, with D tentatively TRBD1 (5 bases). Looked up from germline, CDR1 is KGHSH and CDR2 is LQKENI. V gave up 3 bases and J gave up 8 bases, with 12 bases separating them. This CDR3 contains 13 residues. The CDR3 DNA reads as TGTGCCAGCTCACCTGCGGATAGGGGTACGCAGTATTTT. It yields the protein CASSPADRGTQYF.

The J gene is TRBJ2-1, the V gene TRBV7-2; D is unresolved. V lost 5 bases, J lost 0 bases, and 14 bases lay in between. Germline V gene sequence: CDR1 SGHTA, CDR2 FQGNSA. The length of the CDR3 is 16 residues. The CDR3 DNA is TGTGCCAGCAGCCCGACACTATTGAGCTCCTACAATGAGCAGTTCTTC. It codes for CASSPTLLSSYNEQFF. The variable domain in full, with the rest retrieved from reference TRBV7-2 and TRBJ2-1, is GAGVSQSPSNKVTEKGKDVELRCDPISGHTALYWYRQSLGQGLEFLIYFQGNSAPDKSGLPSDRFSAERTGGSVSTLTIQRTQQEDSAVYLCASSPTLLSSYNEQFFGPGTRLTVL.

V and J are TRBV7-3 and TRBJ2-2, with D uncertain. Deletions cut 5 bases from V and 4 bases from J, with 17 bases between. This CDR3 spans 16 amino acids. The germline gives CDR1 SGHTA, CDR2 FQGTGA. The DNA of the CDR3 is TGTGCCAGCAGCCAACGGTATCCTGCGGTCACCGGGGAGCTGTTTTTT. Protein: CASSQRYPAVTGELFF.

Comment on this clone: Other DNA variants within this sample encode the same CDR3. The chain is built from TRBV20-1 and TRBJ2-1; D remains ambiguous. The CDR3 is 11 residues long. Per the germline V gene, CDR1 is DFQATT and CDR2 is SNEGSKA (reference sequence). Trimming took off 0 bases at V and 10 bases at J, with 7 bases between the two ends. CDR3 region: CSARDRSEQFF. The CDR3 DNA is TGCAGTGCTAGAGATCGGTCGGAGCAGTTCTTC.

The CDR3, as DNA: TGTGCCAGCAGTAAGAGGGGAGGCACAGATACGCAGTATTTT. Translating it yields CASSKRGGTDTQYF. This rearrangement joins TRBV6-5 to TRBJ2-3; D tentatively fits TRBD1 or TRBD2 (5 bases each). V was trimmed by 5 bases and J by 1 base, leaving 10 bases between them. The CDR3 is made up of 14 amino acids. Per germline, CDR1 MNHEY and CDR2 SVGAGI.

This clone was recorded once. This chain links TRBV4-3 with TRBJ2-3; D is unresolved. The CDR3 totals 14 residues. Trimming shortened V by 0 bases and J by 3 bases, and 7 bases separated the two germline ends. In germline, CDR1 is LGHNA, CDR2 YSLEER. The CDR3 is CASSQERATDTQYF. DNA for the CDR3: TGCGCCAGCAGCCAAGAAAGGGCGACAGATACGCAGTATTTT.

The chain joins TRBV6-5 to TRBJ2-3; 7 positions agree with TRBD2. The germline CDR1 and CDR2 sequences are MNHEY and SVGAGI. The CDR3 sequence is 16 residues long. Losses at the gene ends were 0 bases for V and 2 bases for J; bases not matched to a gene: 5. As DNA, the CDR3 is TGTGCCAGCAGTTACTCATGGCGGGAGATCACAGATACGCAGTATTTT. Protein product: CASSYSWREITDTQYF.

This chain joins TRBV19 and TRBJ2-5; the match to TRBD1 covers 12 bases. The junction had 3 bases not matched to a gene; V was cut back by 2 bases and J by 5 bases. The length of the CDR3 is 15 residues. Per the germline V gene, CDR1 is LNHDA and CDR2 is SQIVND (reference sequence). CDR3 DNA: TGTGCCAGTAGTATATGGGACAGGGGGCTGGAGACCCAGTACTTC. This codes for CASSIWDRGLETQYF.

Of note for this clone: Other DNA sequences in this specimen translate into the identical CDR3. CDR3 protein: CSAGPGETQYF. The CDR3 region has the DNA TGCAGTGCTGGCCCCGGGGAGACCCAGTACTTC. The chain employs TRBV20-1 and TRBJ2-5; D is undetermined. V gave up 5 bases and J gave up 5 bases, with 9 bases separating them. The germline V gene encodes CDR1 DFQATT and CDR2 SNEGSKA (reference sequence). The CDR3 is 11 residues long.